This paragraph covers one TCR beta chain sequence. These data originate in a study of blood T cell repertoires in COVID-19. Study background: The samples span acute and convalescent COVID-19 from the United States, Italy and Spain. T cells, B-cell-depleted T cells, or PBMCs provided the cDNA or gDNA that served as material.

Losses at the gene ends were 5 bases for V and 10 bases for J; bases not matched to a gene: 9. This CDR3 contains 14 residues. Germline CDR1 and CDR2: WNHNN and SYGVQD (reference sequence). In the authors' workflow: Using reference gene primer amplification, nucleated cell counts were estimated. Here immunoSEQ multiplex PCR was the method, and the copy in TCRdb shows in-frame clones only, minus some. Clonal size and the V and J genes are those of that table, whereas D and trimming came from the DNA. The table lists under 200,000 clones, about 85% of them singletons. The TCR sequence derives from a woman of 80 years or more with acute or convalescent COVID-19. Sequencing input: peripheral blood. The chain carries TRBV10-1 and TRBJ1-4; 8 nucleotides line up with TRBD1. As DNA, the CDR3 is TGCGCCAGCAGTACGGGACAGGTCGGTGGAAAACTGTTTTTT. This codes for CASSTGQVGGKLFF.